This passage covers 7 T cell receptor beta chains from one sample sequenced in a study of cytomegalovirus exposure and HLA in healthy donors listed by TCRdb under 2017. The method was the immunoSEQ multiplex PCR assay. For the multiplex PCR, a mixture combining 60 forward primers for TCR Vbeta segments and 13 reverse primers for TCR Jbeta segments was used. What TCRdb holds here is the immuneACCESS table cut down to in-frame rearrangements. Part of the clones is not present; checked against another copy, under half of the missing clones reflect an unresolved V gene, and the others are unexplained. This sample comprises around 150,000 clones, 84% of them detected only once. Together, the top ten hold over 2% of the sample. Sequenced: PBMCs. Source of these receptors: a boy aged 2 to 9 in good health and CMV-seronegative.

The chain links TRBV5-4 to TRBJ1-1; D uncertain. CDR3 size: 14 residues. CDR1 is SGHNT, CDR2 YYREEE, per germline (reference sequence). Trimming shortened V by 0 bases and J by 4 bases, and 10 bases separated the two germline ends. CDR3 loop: CASSLESRGTEAFF. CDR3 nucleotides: TGTGCCAGCAGCTTGGAGTCCCGGGGCACTGAAGCTTTCTTT.

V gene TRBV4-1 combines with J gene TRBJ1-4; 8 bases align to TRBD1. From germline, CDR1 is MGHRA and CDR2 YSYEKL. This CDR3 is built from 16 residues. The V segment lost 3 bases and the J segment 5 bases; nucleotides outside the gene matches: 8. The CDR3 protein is CASSHKKGQVNEKLFF. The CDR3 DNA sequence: TGCGCCAGCAGCCACAAAAAGGGACAGGTGAATGAAAAACTGTTTTTT.

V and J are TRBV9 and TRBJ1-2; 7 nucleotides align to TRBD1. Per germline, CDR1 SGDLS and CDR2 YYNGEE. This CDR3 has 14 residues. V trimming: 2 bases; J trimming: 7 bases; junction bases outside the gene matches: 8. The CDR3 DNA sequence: TGTGCCAGCAGCGTCGGACAGGCGGGTGGTGGCTACACCTTC. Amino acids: CASSVGQAGGGYTF. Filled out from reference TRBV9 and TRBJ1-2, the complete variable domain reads DSGVTQTPKHLITATGQRVTLRCSPRSGDLSVYWYQQSLDQGLQFLIQYYNGEERAKGNILERFSAQQFPDLHSELNLSSLELGDSALYFCASSVGQAGGGYTFGSGTRLTVV.

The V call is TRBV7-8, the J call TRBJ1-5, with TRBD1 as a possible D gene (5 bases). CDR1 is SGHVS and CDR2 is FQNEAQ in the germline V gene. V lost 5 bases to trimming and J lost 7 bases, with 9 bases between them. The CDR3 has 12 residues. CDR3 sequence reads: CASSPRGQPQHF. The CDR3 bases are TGTGCCAGCAGCCCCCGGGGGCAGCCCCAGCATTTT.

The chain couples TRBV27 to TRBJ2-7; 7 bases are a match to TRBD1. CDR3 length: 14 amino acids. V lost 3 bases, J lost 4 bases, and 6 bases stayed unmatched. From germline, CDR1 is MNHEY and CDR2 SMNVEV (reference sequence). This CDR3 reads CASSFGTARYEQYF. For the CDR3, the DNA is TGTGCCAGCAGTTTCGGGACAGCAAGATACGAGCAGTACTTC.

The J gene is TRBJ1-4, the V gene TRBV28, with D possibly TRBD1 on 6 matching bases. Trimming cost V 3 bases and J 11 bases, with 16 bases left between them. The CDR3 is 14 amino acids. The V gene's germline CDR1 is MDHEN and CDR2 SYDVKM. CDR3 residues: CASSLLRAQGKLFF. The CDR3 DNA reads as TGTGCCAGCAGTTTGCTCCGGGCCCAGGGGAAACTGTTTTTT.

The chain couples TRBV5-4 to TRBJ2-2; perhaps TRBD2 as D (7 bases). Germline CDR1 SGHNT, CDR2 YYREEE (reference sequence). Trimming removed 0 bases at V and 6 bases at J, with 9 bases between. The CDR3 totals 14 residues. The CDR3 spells CASSLGGGAGELFF. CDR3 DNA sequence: TGTGCCAGCAGCTTGGGAGGGGGGGCCGGGGAGCTGTTTTTT.